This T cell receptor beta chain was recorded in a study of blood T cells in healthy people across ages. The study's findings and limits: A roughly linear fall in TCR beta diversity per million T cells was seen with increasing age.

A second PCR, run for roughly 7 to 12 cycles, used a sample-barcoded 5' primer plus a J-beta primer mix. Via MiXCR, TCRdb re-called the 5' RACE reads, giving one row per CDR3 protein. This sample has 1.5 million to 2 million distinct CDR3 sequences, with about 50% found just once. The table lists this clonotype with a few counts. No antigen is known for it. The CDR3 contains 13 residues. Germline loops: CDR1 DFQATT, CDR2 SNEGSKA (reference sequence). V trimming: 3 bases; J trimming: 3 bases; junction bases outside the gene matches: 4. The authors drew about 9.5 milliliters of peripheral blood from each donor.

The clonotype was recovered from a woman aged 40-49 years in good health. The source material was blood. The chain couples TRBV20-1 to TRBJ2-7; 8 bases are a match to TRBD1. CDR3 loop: CSAREDRDYEQYF. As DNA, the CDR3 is TGCAGTGCTAGGGAGGACAGGGACTACGAGCAGTACTTC.